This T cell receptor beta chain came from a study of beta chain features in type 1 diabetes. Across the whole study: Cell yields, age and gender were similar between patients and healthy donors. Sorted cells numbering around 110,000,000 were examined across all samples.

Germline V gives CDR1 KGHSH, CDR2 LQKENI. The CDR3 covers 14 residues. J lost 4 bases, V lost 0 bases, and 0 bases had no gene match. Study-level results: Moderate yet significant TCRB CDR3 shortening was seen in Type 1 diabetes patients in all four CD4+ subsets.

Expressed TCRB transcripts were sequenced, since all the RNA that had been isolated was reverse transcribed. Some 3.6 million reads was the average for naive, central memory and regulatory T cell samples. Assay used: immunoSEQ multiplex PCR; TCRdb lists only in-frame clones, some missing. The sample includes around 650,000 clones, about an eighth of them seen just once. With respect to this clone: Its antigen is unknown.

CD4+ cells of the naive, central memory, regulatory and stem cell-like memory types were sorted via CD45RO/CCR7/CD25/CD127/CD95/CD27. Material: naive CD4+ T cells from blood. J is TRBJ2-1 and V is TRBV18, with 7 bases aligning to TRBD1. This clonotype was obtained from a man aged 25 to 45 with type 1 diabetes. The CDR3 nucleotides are TGTGCCAGCTCACCACCGGGACAGTACAATGAGCAGTTCTTC. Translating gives CASSPPGQYNEQFF.